The 15 T cell receptor beta chains reported below all come from one sample, sequenced in a study of blood T cell repertoires in COVID-19. The protocol was immunoSEQ multiplex PCR, while the TCRdb copy is restricted to in-frame clones and leaves out a portion. The sample records some 65,000 clones, 90% to 95% being singletons. Sequencing was carried out using peripheral blood. The receptors originated from a man between 65 and 85 years old with active COVID-19.

The count of this clone is one. The chain combines TRBV25-1 with TRBJ1-5, with a possible D match to TRBD1 (6 bases). Germline CDR1 is MGHDK and CDR2 is SYGVNS. The CDR3 extends over 13 amino acids. V lost 6 bases to trimming and J lost 7 bases, with 13 bases between them. The CDR3 is CASRGPGVQPQHF. CDR3 nucleotides: TGTGCCAGCAGAGGACCAGGGGTGCAGCCCCAGCATTTT.

This chain joins TRBV12-3 or TRBV12-4 and TRBJ2-2; tentative D call: TRBD1 (6 bases). V was cut by 5 bases and J by 6 bases, with 10 bases left in between. This CDR3 is 13 amino acids long. The CDR3 DNA sequence: TGTGCCAGCAGTACAGGGTGGGCCGGGGAGCTGTTTTTT. This codes for CASSTGWAGELFF.

The V gene is TRBV5-4, the J gene TRBJ2-3, with D possibly matching TRBD2 (5 bases). This CDR3 has 15 amino acids. Germline V gives CDR1 SGHNT, CDR2 YYREEE (reference sequence). V dropped 2 bases and J dropped 3 bases, with 13 bases sitting between them. CDR3 residues: CASSFRGPRTDTQYF. CDR3 DNA: TGTGCCAGCAGCTTCCGGGGTCCGAGGACAGATACGCAGTATTTT.

The chain links TRBV7-2 to TRBJ2-7; D unclear. Trimming cost V 3 bases and J 1 base, with 16 bases left between them. Germline V gene lookup returns CDR1 SGHTA and CDR2 FQGNSA. The CDR3 contains 16 residues. Here the CDR3 reads CASSFFGGFSSYEQYF. The CDR3 bases are TGTGCCAGCAGCTTCTTCGGCGGCTTTAGTTCCTACGAGCAGTACTTC.

The gene calls are TRBV19 and TRBJ2-2; the match to TRBD1 covers 11 bases. Germline-derived CDR1 and CDR2 are LNHDA and SQIVND (reference sequence). The V and J ends lost 11 bases and 4 bases, in that order; junction bases with no gene match: 3. The CDR3 is 13 amino acids. In nucleotides, the CDR3 is TGTGCCTCTGGGACAGGGGGCACCGGGGAGCTGTTTTTT. It translates to CASGTGGTGELFF. Filled out from reference TRBV19 and TRBJ2-2, the complete variable domain reads DGGITQSPKYLFRKEGQNVTLSCEQNLNHDAMYWYRQDPGQGLRLIYYSQIVNDFQKGDIAEGYSVSREKKESFPLTVTSAQKNPTAFYLCASGTGGTGELFFGEGSRLTVL.

The DNA of the CDR3 is TGTGCCACCTCCCAGGCTAACACTGAAGCTTTCTTT. The encoded protein is CATSQANTEAFF. The V and J genes are TRBV10-3 and TRBJ1-1, with D hard to call. V dropped 10 bases and J dropped 2 bases, with 11 bases sitting between them. Germline lookup yields CDR1 ENHRY and CDR2 SYGVKD. The CDR3 is made up of 12 amino acids.

V usage is TRBV3-1 (or the pseudogene TRBV3-2) and J usage is TRBJ2-7; D perhaps matches TRBD2 (6 bases). Germline CDR1 LGHDT, CDR2 YNNKEL (reference sequence). The V end lost 4 bases, the J end lost 2 bases, and 12 bases lay between the germline ends. This CDR3 has 14 amino acids. CDR3 sequence: CASSPGSNPYEQYV. The DNA of the CDR3 is TGTGCCAGCAGCCCCGGGAGCAACCCCTACGAGCAGTACGTC.

The gene calls are TRBV25-1 and TRBJ2-7; 8 bases are a match to TRBD1. V was clipped by 8 bases and J by 2 bases; unmatched bases: 2. CDR1 and CDR2 from the germline V gene are MGHDK and SYGVNS. CDR3 size: 12 residues. In DNA, the CDR3 is TGTGCCAGCGGACAGGGAACCTACGAGCAGTACTTC. As protein: CASGQGTYEQYF.

The rearrangement joins TRBV2 to TRBJ1-2; tentatively, D is TRBD1 (5 bases). The CDR3 sequence is 13 residues long. CDR1 is SNHLY and CDR2 is FYNNEI in the germline V gene. V was clipped by 1 base and J by 9 bases, with 12 bases between them. The CDR3: CASSEVYGGSYTF. The CDR3 DNA sequence: TGTGCCAGCAGTGAAGTTTACGGGGGAAGCTACACCTTC. Using reference TRBV2 and TRBJ1-2 for the parts outside the CDR3, the full variable domain is EPEVTQTPSHQVTQMGQEVILRCVPISNHLYFYWYRQILGQKVEFLVSFYNNEISEKSEIFDDQFSVERPDGSNFTLKIRSTKLEDSAMYFCASSEVYGGSYTFGSGTRLTVV.

The V and J genes are TRBV3-1 (or the pseudogene TRBV3-2) and TRBJ2-5; 7 bases are shared with TRBD2. Unmatched junction bases numbered 6, after V lost 1 base and J lost 4 bases. This CDR3 contains 15 residues. In germline, CDR1 is LGHDT, CDR2 YNNKEL (reference sequence). The CDR3 DNA follows: TGTGCCAGCAGCCAAGTGTACAGCGGGGTAGAGACCCAGTACTTC. It codes for CASSQVYSGVETQYF.

This chain uses TRBV7-6 with TRBJ1-2; 7 bases agree with TRBD1. V lost 5 bases, J lost 5 bases, and 5 bases stayed unmatched. CDR1 and CDR2 (germline): SGHVS, FNYEAQ. CDR3 length: 13 residues. The CDR3 sequence is CASSNPGQYGYTF. The CDR3 nucleotides are TGTGCCAGCAGCAATCCGGGACAGTATGGCTACACCTTC.

The V gene is TRBV29-1, the J gene TRBJ1-2; 7 bases agree with TRBD1. The CDR3 spans 13 residues. The ends lost 5 bases at V and 3 bases at J; junction bases unmatched: 6. In germline, CDR1 is SQVTM, CDR2 ANQGSEA. CDR3 residues: CSVSTGTDYGYTF. The CDR3 nucleotides read TGCAGCGTTTCGACAGGGACCGACTATGGCTACACCTTC.

Here the CDR3 DNA reads TGTGCCAGCAGTCGAAAGGGACTGTCGAACACCGGGGAGCTGTTTTTT. Translating it yields CASSRKGLSNTGELFF. The chain couples TRBV21-1 to TRBJ2-2; TRBD2, as called in the table, went unchecked against the DNA. TRBV21-1 is listed as a pseudogene. The CDR3 totals 16 residues.

The chain joins TRBV27 to TRBJ2-1; D is possibly TRBD1 (6 bases). The CDR3 is 13 residues long. The germline V gene has CDR1 MNHEY and CDR2 SMNVEV (reference sequence). Between the trimmed V and J ends, which lost 5 bases and 8 bases, there was a span of 13 bases. For the CDR3, the DNA is TGTGCCAGCAGTGTGAGGGGGAACGATGAGCAGTTCTTC. It yields the protein CASSVRGNDEQFF.

V usage is TRBV11-2 and J usage is TRBJ1-4; 7 bases match TRBD1. This CDR3 comprises 14 residues. Looked up from germline, CDR1 is SGHAT and CDR2 is FQNNGV. Trimming removed 3 bases from V and 6 bases from J; junction bases left unmatched: 4. CDR3 loop: CASSFTGVDEKLFF. CDR3 in DNA: TGTGCCAGCAGCTTTACAGGGGTAGATGAAAAACTGTTTTTT.